The 26 T cell receptor beta chains below were found in one sample sequenced in a study of T cell responses to AZD1222 COVID-19 vaccine. The method was immunoSEQ multiplex PCR; TCRdb's version includes in-frame clones alone and lacks a portion of them. The sample lists about 180,000 clones; 90% to 95% were seen once. The sequencing used peripheral blood, collected 28 days after the second AZD1222 dose. These receptors came from an adult who received the AZD1222 COVID-19 vaccine.

As DNA, the CDR3 is TGTGCCAGCAGTGATCAGGGCGCTAGCAATCAGCCCCAGCATTTT. Residues: CASSDQGASNQPQHF. The chain joins TRBV6-6 to TRBJ1-5; D may be TRBD1 (5 bases). This CDR3 comprises 15 residues. Germline CDR1 reads MNHNY; CDR2 reads SVGAGI (reference sequence). Trimming took off 5 bases at V and 0 bases at J, with 11 bases between the two ends.

V usage is TRBV7-3 and J usage is TRBJ1-2, with 10 nucleotides matching TRBD1. The CDR3 is 13 residues long. The germline V gene has CDR1 SGHTA and CDR2 FQGTGA. V lost 5 bases, J lost 8 bases, and 5 bases stayed unmatched. DNA for the CDR3: TGTGCCAGCAGCACGACAGGGGGCATCGGCTACACCTTC. This encodes CASSTTGGIGYTF.

The chain joins TRBV11-2 to TRBJ1-4; perhaps TRBD1 as D (6 bases). Between the trimmed V and J ends, which lost 5 bases and 11 bases, there was a span of 24 bases. Germline lookup yields CDR1 SGHAT and CDR2 FQNNGV. CDR3 length equals 16 residues. The CDR3 spells CASSPLKDLSRGKLFF. CDR3 in DNA: TGTGCCAGCAGCCCACTCAAGGACCTGTCAAGGGGGAAACTGTTTTTT.

V is TRBV7-9 and J is TRBJ1-1; D possibly corresponds to TRBD1 (5 bases). The CDR3 runs to 13 residues. The germline gives CDR1 SEHNR, CDR2 FQNEAQ (reference sequence). V was trimmed by 5 bases and J by 4 bases, leaving 11 bases between them. The CDR3 loop reads CASSPTQGTEAFF. CDR3 DNA sequence: TGTGCCAGCAGCCCCACCCAGGGCACTGAAGCTTTCTTT.

This chain links TRBV18 with TRBJ2-3, with D uncertain. The V end was cut by 5 bases, the J end by 4 bases, with 10 bases between. Germline values: CDR1 KGHSH, CDR2 LQKENI. The CDR3 is 13 residues long. CDR3 sequence reads: CASSGPSADTQYF. CDR3 bases: TGTGCCAGCTCAGGCCCTTCTGCAGATACGCAGTATTTT.

The chain joins TRBV6-5 to TRBJ1-1; D not resolved. CDR1 is MNHEY and CDR2 is SVGAGI in the germline V gene. V gave up 6 bases and J gave up 6 bases, with 17 bases separating them. This CDR3 region has 14 residues. The CDR3 sequence is CASRTGLVTPEAFF. The DNA for the CDR3 is TGTGCCAGCAGGACCGGGTTAGTGACCCCTGAAGCTTTCTTT.

About this clone itself: This sample also contains other DNA sequences that code for the same CDR3. This sequence joins TRBV18 and TRBJ1-4; no clear D gene. The CDR3 loop spans 13 amino acids. Germline V gene sequence: CDR1 KGHSH, CDR2 LQKENI. V lost 3 bases, J lost 7 bases, and 9 bases lay in between. The CDR3 nucleotides read TGTGCCAGCTCACCCGACCAAGGTGAAAAACTGTTTTTT. Amino acids: CASSPDQGEKLFF.

V and J are TRBV12-5 and TRBJ2-1; tentatively, D is TRBD2 (6 bases). Germline CDR1 and CDR2: LGHNT and FRNRAP. The CDR3 spans 18 residues. V was clipped by 0 bases and J by 2 bases, with 17 bases between them. The DNA for the CDR3 is TGTGCTAGTGGTTTGGTGCAGGCCTGGCGGGGAACCTACAATGAGCAGTTCTTC. Its protein is CASGLVQAWRGTYNEQFF.

The chain carries TRBV7-3 and TRBJ1-1, with D unresolved. CDR1 and CDR2 from the germline V gene are SGHTA and FQGTGA. CDR3 size: 15 residues. Between the trimmed V and J ends, which lost 6 bases and 0 bases, there was a span of 14 bases. The CDR3 sequence is CASRRSVTMNTEAFF. DNA of the CDR3: TGTGCCAGCAGGAGGAGTGTAACAATGAACACTGAAGCTTTCTTT. Supplemented by reference TRBV7-3 and TRBJ1-1, the full variable domain reads GAGVSQTPSNKVTEKGKYVELRCDPISGHTALYWYRQSLGQGPEFLIYFQGTGAADDSGLPNDRFFAVRPEGSVSTLKIQRTERGDSAVYLCASRRSVTMNTEAFFGQGTRLTVV.

The V call is TRBV19, the J call TRBJ2-1; TRBD2 agrees at 7 bases. CDR1 and CDR2 from the germline V gene are LNHDA and SQIVND (reference sequence). The CDR3 runs 16 residues. V dropped 3 bases and J dropped 2; count of bases not matched to a gene: 7. The DNA of the CDR3 is TGTGCCAGTAGTATTGTTACGGGACTAACCTACAATGAGCAGTTCTTC. Protein sequence: CASSIVTGLTYNEQFF. The whole variable domain, remainder taken from reference TRBV19 and TRBJ2-1, is DGGITQSPKYLFRKEGQNVTLSCEQNLNHDAMYWYRQDPGQGLRLIYYSQIVNDFQKGDIAEGYSVSREKKESFPLTVTSAQKNPTAFYLCASSIVTGLTYNEQFFGPGTRLTVL.

This clone was detected a few times. This rearrangement joins TRBV29-1 to TRBJ1-1; tentative D call: TRBD1 (6 bases). CDR3 length: 13 residues. V lost 4 bases and J lost 7, with 16 bases in between. Germline lookup yields CDR1 SQVTM and CDR2 ANQGSEA. CDR3 DNA sequence: TGCAGCGTTGCGTGGGGCAGGGGAGGTGAAGCTTTCTTT. Its protein is CSVAWGRGGEAFF.

V gene TRBV29-1 combines with J gene TRBJ2-3; 13 bases are shared with TRBD2. Germline V gene data show CDR1 as SQVTM and CDR2 as ANQGSEA. J was trimmed by 5 bases and V by 4 bases; bases with no gene match: 9. The CDR3 loop spans 16 amino acids. The CDR3 region has the DNA TGCAGCGTTGGGGGAGGACTAGCGGGGGTTCAAGATACGCAGTATTTT. Protein product: CSVGGGLAGVQDTQYF.

The chain joins TRBV15 to TRBJ1-1; D is perhaps TRBD1 (6 bases). The CDR3 consists of 14 residues. Germline lookup yields CDR1 LNHNV and CDR2 YYDKDF (reference sequence). Trimming removed 3 bases at V and 5 bases at J, with 13 bases between. The CDR3 bases are TGTGCCACCAGCAGGCTCACAGGGCGGACTGAAGCTTTCTTT. Translation gives CATSRLTGRTEAFF.

The chain couples TRBV21-1 to TRBJ1-6; no check of the table's D call, TRBD1, against the DNA was made. TRBV21-1 counts as a pseudogene. The CDR3 has 18 amino acids. CDR3 DNA sequence: TGTGCCAGCAGTAAGGGACACCCCGGCGGCTCCTATAATTCACCCCTCCACTTT. Protein product: CASSKGHPGGSYNSPLHF.

The chain combines TRBV6-5 with TRBJ2-5; TRBD2 aligns across 7 bases. The CDR3 loop spans 14 amino acids. V shed 6 bases, J shed 3 bases, and the junction held 7 bases outside the gene matches. From germline, CDR1 is MNHEY and CDR2 SVGAGI. This CDR3 is CASRRQRGEETQYF. CDR3 in DNA: TGTGCCAGCAGACGCCAGCGGGGCGAAGAGACCCAGTACTTC.

The chain links TRBV4-3 to TRBJ2-1; TRBD1 is a possible D gene (6 bases). CDR1 and CDR2 (germline): LGHNA, YSLEER. Deletions cut 1 base from V and 0 bases from J, with 10 bases between. The CDR3 extends over 16 amino acids. The DNA for the CDR3 is TGCGCCAGCAGCCAAGCCTTGGACAGCTCCTACAATGAGCAGTTCTTC. It yields the protein CASSQALDSSYNEQFF.

This clone was seen once. This sequence joins TRBV14 and TRBJ1-6; 8 nucleotides align to TRBD1. Germline V gene sequence: CDR1 SGHDN, CDR2 FVKESK. This CDR3 has 14 amino acids. V lost 2 bases to trimming and J lost 11 bases; unmatched junction nucleotides: 5. This CDR3 reads CASSQTGGLAPLHF. CDR3 nucleotide sequence: TGTGCCAGCAGCCAAACAGGGGGGTTGGCACCCCTCCACTTT.

This chain joins TRBV7-6 and TRBJ1-4; D not resolved. Trimming shortened V by 5 bases and J by 2 bases, and 6 bases separated the two germline ends. The CDR3 runs to 13 residues. Germline V lookup: CDR1 SGHVS, CDR2 FNYEAQ. CDR3 sequence (DNA): TGTGCCAGCAGCGCCCGTACTAATGAAAAACTGTTTTTT. Translated, it gives CASSARTNEKLFF.

The genes are TRBV12-3 or TRBV12-4 and TRBJ1-5; D call uncertain. V gave up 5 bases and J gave up 6 bases, with 11 bases separating them. CDR3 length: 13 amino acids. CDR3 in DNA: TGTGCCAGCAGTCTCGGCCGTGGTCAGCCCCAGCATTTT. Translated, it gives CASSLGRGQPQHF.

The rearrangement joins TRBV10-1 to TRBJ1-1, with D unclear. This CDR3 comprises 14 residues. Germline CDR1 WNHNN, CDR2 SYGVQD (reference sequence). V was trimmed by 6 bases and J by 0 bases, leaving 11 bases between them. This CDR3 reads CASRYILMNTEAFF. The CDR3 DNA sequence: TGCGCCAGCAGGTATATACTCATGAACACTGAAGCTTTCTTT.

J is TRBJ2-5 and V is TRBV5-4; 8 nucleotides agree with TRBD1. The CDR3 sequence is 16 residues long. The V gene's germline CDR1 is SGHNT and CDR2 YYREEE (reference sequence). V shed 0 bases, J shed 7 bases, and the junction held 11 bases outside the gene matches. The CDR3 protein is CASSLGTGRGVGTQYF. CDR3 nucleotides: TGTGCCAGCAGCTTGGGGACAGGGCGGGGAGTTGGGACCCAGTACTTC.

This clone was recorded only once. The chain joins TRBV27 to TRBJ1-3, with D hard to call. The V end was cut by 4 bases, the J end by 7 bases, with 17 bases between. CDR1 and CDR2 (germline): MNHEY, SMNVEV (reference sequence). The length of the CDR3 is 15 residues. CDR3 DNA sequence: TGTGCCAGCAGTTCGGGGTGGGGAACAACCAACACCATATATTTT. Translation gives CASSSGWGTTNTIYF.

This chain links TRBV7-9 with TRBJ1-3; D is unresolved. Germline V CDR1 and CDR2: SEHNR, FQNEAQ (reference sequence). This CDR3 spans 15 amino acids. Deletions cut 5 bases from V and 2 bases from J, with 13 bases between. The CDR3 nucleotides read TGTGCCAGCAGCCTAACCCCAGTAGCTGGAAACACCATATATTTT. It yields the protein CASSLTPVAGNTIYF.

The rearrangement joins TRBV2 to TRBJ2-7; tentative D call: TRBD1 (5 bases). The germline V gene encodes CDR1 SNHLY and CDR2 FYNNEI. This CDR3 region has 13 residues. V was pared by 7 bases and J by 3 bases, with 13 bases between. In DNA, the CDR3 is TGTGCCAGCAAAAGGGTCAGGGTCTACGAGCAGTACTTC. Encoded protein: CASKRVRVYEQYF.

J is TRBJ2-1 and V is TRBV2; 7 bases agree with TRBD2. This CDR3 spans 17 amino acids. From germline, CDR1 is SNHLY and CDR2 FYNNEI. Unmatched junction bases numbered 7, after V lost 2 bases and J lost 0 bases. The CDR3, as DNA: TGTGCCAGCAGTGAATGGGGAGGGAGCAGCTCCTACAATGAGCAGTTCTTC. Its protein product is CASSEWGGSSSYNEQFF.

As DNA, the CDR3 is TGTGCCAGTAGTGTGGGGCTCACCGGGGAGCTGTTTTTT. Translation gives CASSVGLTGELFF. The chain recombines TRBV19 with TRBJ2-2, with a tentative D call TRBD1 (5 bases). This CDR3 has 13 residues. Germline CDR1 LNHDA, CDR2 SQIVND (reference sequence). With 5 bases removed from V and 4 bases from J, the gap between germline ends came to 8 bases.